Below, 28 T cell receptor beta chains from the same sample are listed, as sequenced in a study of blood T cell repertoires in COVID-19. The data were produced by immunoSEQ multiplex PCR, yet TCRdb's version contains in-frame clones alone and is incomplete. The sample consists of more than 200,000 clones, approximately 88% of them appearing once. Sequenced: peripheral blood. The origin of the receptors is a human donor in a cohort sampled during active COVID-19.

The V gene is TRBV4-1, the J gene TRBJ2-7; D is perhaps TRBD2 (6 bases). The CDR3 covers 17 residues. V was cut by 0 bases and J by 5 bases, with 20 bases left in between. The germline gives CDR1 MGHRA, CDR2 YSYEKL. The CDR3 nucleotides read TGCGCCAGCAGCCAAGATTCGGGACTCTACCTCCCTAACGAGCAGTACTTC. Residues: CASSQDSGLYLPNEQYF.

The rearrangement uses TRBV27 and TRBJ2-7, with 9 positions matching TRBD1. J lost 2 bases, V lost 5 bases, and 4 bases had no gene match. CDR1 MNHEY and CDR2 SMNVEV come from the germline V gene (reference sequence). The CDR3 sequence is 14 residues long. The CDR3 coding sequence is TGTGCCAGCAGTACGGGACAGGGTGCCTACGAGCAGTACTTC. Translated, it gives CASSTGQGAYEQYF.

The chain employs TRBV24-1 and TRBJ2-7; TRBD2 matches at 10 bases. The J segment lost 6 bases and the V segment lost 5 bases, leaving 6 bases of the junction unmatched. The CDR3 is 14 residues long. Germline assignment: CDR1 KGHDR and CDR2 SFDVKD. CDR3 DNA: TGTGCCACCAGTGGAAGCGGGAGGGCCGGCGAGCAGTACTTC. Its translation is CATSGSGRAGEQYF.

V is TRBV4-3 and J is TRBJ1-3; TRBD1 might be the D (6 bases). Germline CDR1 and CDR2: LGHNA and YSLEER. The germline V and J ends were trimmed by 0 bases and 2 bases, with 11 bases remaining between them. The CDR3 consists of 16 residues. This CDR3 reads CASSQDPGGAGNTIYF. CDR3 DNA: TGCGCCAGCAGCCAAGATCCGGGGGGCGCTGGAAACACCATATATTTT.

There are a few counts of this clone. V usage is TRBV25-1 and J usage is TRBJ1-1; 9 bases line up with TRBD1. The CDR3 sequence is 15 residues long. The germline CDR1 and CDR2 sequences are MGHDK and SYGVNS. Trimming removed 5 bases from V and 2 bases from J; junction bases left unmatched: 6. The CDR3 bases are TGTGCCAGCAGTTTACCGGGACAGGGAAACACTGAAGCTTTCTTT. Translation: CASSLPGQGNTEAFF.

The chain employs TRBV19 and TRBJ1-2, with TRBD1 matching over 10 bases. V dropped 4 bases and J dropped 8; count of bases not matched to a gene: 13. There are 16 residues in the CDR3. Germline CDR1 reads LNHDA; CDR2 reads SQIVND (reference sequence). CDR3 protein: CASSTWGQGSSYGYTF. The CDR3 DNA reads TGTGCCAGTAGTACCTGGGGACAGGGGAGTTCGTACGGCTACACCTTC.

V usage is TRBV6-5 and J usage is TRBJ1-1; 7 nucleotides align to TRBD1. V was pared by 4 bases and J by 1 base, with 3 bases of the junction left unmatched. Looked up from germline, CDR1 is MNHEY and CDR2 is SVGAGI. There are 14 residues in the CDR3. The CDR3 DNA sequence: TGTGCCAGCAGTTTACAGGGGAAGAACACTGAAGCTTTCTTT. Protein product: CASSLQGKNTEAFF.

The chain employs TRBV7-9 and TRBJ1-5; D is ambiguous. The CDR3 runs to 15 residues. The V and J ends lost 5 bases and 7 bases respectively, with 18 bases between them. Germline values: CDR1 SEHNR, CDR2 FQNEAQ (reference sequence). CDR3 protein: CASSALVGVGQPQHF. The DNA for the CDR3 is TGTGCCAGCAGCGCCTTAGTGGGAGTTGGCCAGCCCCAGCATTTT. Full variable domain (remainder filled in from reference TRBV7-9 and TRBJ1-5): DTGVSQNPRHKITKRGQNVTFRCDPISEHNRLYWYRQTLGQGPEFLTYFQNEAQLEKSRLLSDRFSAERPKGSFSTLEIQRTEQGDSAMYLCASSALVGVGQPQHFGDGTRLSIL.

The chain combines TRBV5-1 with TRBJ2-5, with TRBD1 matching 7 bases. With V trimmed by 5 bases and J by 5 bases, 6 bases remained unmatched. This CDR3 comprises 13 residues. Germline V gene data show CDR1 as SGHRS and CDR2 as YFSETQ. This CDR3 is CASRMSQGETQYF. The CDR3 DNA reads as TGCGCCAGCAGGATGTCACAGGGGGAGACCCAGTACTTC.

This chain uses TRBV5-4 with TRBJ2-7; TRBD2 agrees at 7 bases. CDR1 and CDR2 from the germline V gene are SGHNT and YYREEE (reference sequence). CDR3 length equals 15 residues. Germline trimming cut 2 bases from V and 2 bases from J; bases unmatched to any gene: 7. The CDR3 coding sequence is TGTGCCAGCAGCTTCGAGCGACTAGCTACCTACGAGCAGTACTTC. Protein: CASSFERLATYEQYF.

V usage is TRBV19 and J usage is TRBJ1-1; D unresolved. The CDR3 extends over 12 amino acids. Germline V gene lookup returns CDR1 LNHDA and CDR2 SQIVND (reference sequence). The ends were cut back, 5 bases at V and 5 bases at J, with 9 bases in the middle. CDR3 loop: CASSVGRTEAFF. CDR3 DNA: TGTGCCAGTAGTGTCGGGAGAACTGAAGCTTTCTTT.

The chain combines TRBV27 with TRBJ1-1; no definite D call. Trimming removed 4 bases from V and 0 bases from J, with 9 bases in between. This CDR3 has 14 residues. The germline V gene encodes CDR1 MNHEY and CDR2 SMNVEV (reference sequence). The chain's CDR3 is CASSSAALNTEAFF. The CDR3 region has the DNA TGTGCCAGCAGTTCGGCGGCCCTGAACACTGAAGCTTTCTTT.

CDR3 in DNA: TGTGCCAGCAGCTTGAGTCGAGGGAACACTGAAGCTTTCTTT. Translation: CASSLSRGNTEAFF. The chain has TRBV5-6 and TRBJ1-1; D gene unclear. Germline CDR1 reads SGHDT; CDR2 reads YYEEEE. CDR3 size: 14 residues. The V gene lost 1 base and the J gene lost 1 base, with 8 bases spanning the gap. The full variable domain, its missing parts supplied by reference TRBV5-6 and TRBJ1-1, is DAGVTQSPTHLIKTRGQQVTLRCSPKSGHDTVSWYQQALGQGPQFIFQYYEEEERQRGNFPDRFSGHQFPNYSSELNVNALLLGDSALYLCASSLSRGNTEAFFGQGTRLTVV.

J is TRBJ2-2 and V is TRBV21-1; TRBD1 was called by the table and not checked on the DNA. TRBV21-1 is a pseudogene segment. The CDR3 sequence is 19 residues long. The CDR3 DNA sequence: TGTGCCAGCAGCAAAGCCACGTGGCCAGACATGGCGAACACCGGGGAGCTGTTTTTT. Translated, it gives CASSKATWPDMANTGELFF.

CDR3 DNA: TGTGCCAGCAGTTTGGGACAGGGAGTAAGGGAGCTGTTTTTT. Its translation is CASSLGQGVRELFF. The chain couples TRBV6-2 or TRBV6-3 to TRBJ2-2; 9 bases match TRBD1. From germline, CDR1 is MNHEY and CDR2 SVGEGT. Trimming at V came to 4 bases and at J to 9 bases, leaving 6 bases not matched to a gene. The CDR3 is 14 amino acids.

This clone was recorded only once. V gene TRBV7-2 combines with J gene TRBJ1-2, with 7 bases that match TRBD1. Trimming at V came to 6 bases and at J to 3 bases, leaving 7 bases not matched to a gene. The CDR3 has 14 residues. The V gene's germline CDR1 is SGHTA and CDR2 FQGNSA. The CDR3 loop is CASRPGTDYYGYTF. DNA of the CDR3: TGTGCCAGCAGACCCGGGACAGATTACTATGGCTACACCTTC.

CDR3 bases: TGCGCCAGCAGCAAAGGGGGAACTAATGAAAAACTGTTTTTT. This encodes CASSKGGTNEKLFF. The chain links TRBV5-1 to TRBJ1-4, with D perhaps TRBD1 (6 bases). V was cut by 4 bases and J by 1 base, with 8 bases left in between. The length of the CDR3 is 14 residues. Per germline, CDR1 SGHRS and CDR2 YFSETQ.

In its sample, this clone was seen a few times. V gene TRBV9 combines with J gene TRBJ2-1; 8 nucleotides agree with TRBD1. V shed 0 bases, J shed 6 bases, and the junction held 8 bases outside the gene matches. This CDR3 has 16 residues. In germline, CDR1 is SGDLS, CDR2 YYNGEE. This CDR3 reads CASSVEDRVGSNEQFF. The CDR3 DNA follows: TGTGCCAGCAGCGTAGAGGACAGGGTCGGTTCCAATGAGCAGTTCTTC.

Only a few counts were recorded for this clone. The rearrangement uses TRBV5-5 and TRBJ2-3, with no clear D. Between the trimmed V and J ends, which lost 2 bases and 6 bases, there was a span of 10 bases. This CDR3 is 13 amino acids long. Germline CDR1 SGHKS, CDR2 YYEKEE (reference sequence). The CDR3 sequence: CASSFGPLDTQYF. The CDR3 coding sequence is TGTGCCAGCAGCTTTGGGCCCCTTGATACGCAGTATTTT.

This chain uses TRBV9 with TRBJ1-1, with no clear D. Germline-derived CDR1 and CDR2 are SGDLS and YYNGEE. Trimming took 0 bases from V and 3 from J, leaving 9 bases between them. The length of the CDR3 is 14 residues. CDR3 loop: CASSVDAGYTEAFF. The CDR3 nucleotides read TGTGCCAGCAGCGTAGACGCGGGGTACACTGAAGCTTTCTTT.

The CDR3 reads CASSYFAGTQSYEQYF. CDR3 coding DNA: TGTGCCAGCAGTTACTTCGCCGGGACTCAATCCTACGAGCAGTACTTC. The genes are TRBV6-6 and TRBJ2-7; perhaps TRBD2 as D (6 bases). Per the germline V gene, CDR1 is MNHNY and CDR2 is SVGAGI (reference sequence). V was shortened by 1 base and J by 1 base, with 14 bases between the two germline ends. CDR3 length equals 16 residues.

The genes are TRBV19 and TRBJ2-2; D gene unclear. The V end lost 0 bases, the J end lost 6 bases, and 8 bases lay between the germline ends. The CDR3 runs to 14 residues. Germline CDR1 LNHDA, CDR2 SQIVND (reference sequence). CDR3 DNA sequence: TGTGCCAGTAGTATAGATTACGAGCCCGGGGAGCTGTTTTTT. Its protein is CASSIDYEPGELFF.

This chain joins TRBV13 and TRBJ2-7; D might be TRBD1 (6 bases). The length of the CDR3 is 13 residues. Germline V gene sequence: CDR1 PRHDT, CDR2 FYEKMQ (reference sequence). Trimming pared 5 bases from V and 6 bases from J, leaving 14 bases between. CDR3 coding DNA: TGTGCCAGCAGCATACTGACAGGCACCGAGCAGTACTTC. Protein product: CASSILTGTEQYF.

This clone was recorded a few times. The chain joins TRBV28 to TRBJ1-1; D unresolved. This CDR3 contains 13 residues. Germline V gives CDR1 MDHEN, CDR2 SYDVKM. The V end lost 7 bases, the J end lost 1 base, and 10 bases lay between the germline ends. CDR3 bases: TGTGCCAGCACTCCTCGGTGGAACACTGAAGCTTTCTTT. This codes for CASTPRWNTEAFF.

This sequence joins TRBV9 and TRBJ2-1; TRBD2 might be the D (6 bases). This CDR3 region has 15 residues. V lost 0 bases and J 2 bases, leaving 9 bases between the germline ends. The V gene's germline CDR1 is SGDLS and CDR2 YYNGEE. The CDR3 DNA follows: TGTGCCAGCAGCGTAGTACCTAGCGCCTACAATGAGCAGTTCTTC. Encoded protein: CASSVVPSAYNEQFF.

In this sample, this clone turned up a few times. The genes are TRBV28 and TRBJ1-2; D unresolved. This CDR3 contains 16 residues. Germline V lookup: CDR1 MDHEN, CDR2 SYDVKM. Between the trimmed V and J ends, which lost 2 bases and 7 bases, there was a span of 20 bases. The CDR3 spells CASSLTLLSGSGGYTF. The CDR3 nucleotides read TGTGCCAGCAGTTTAACCCTGCTGTCGGGATCTGGTGGCTACACCTTC.

The CDR3 DNA follows: TGTGCCATCAGTGGGCCAGGGAACGGGCAGTACTTC. It yields the protein CAISGPGNGQYF. V and J are TRBV10-3 and TRBJ2-7; possible D gene TRBD1, 5 bases. Per germline, CDR1 ENHRY and CDR2 SYGVKD. The CDR3 has 12 residues. Trimming took off 4 bases at V and 9 bases at J, with 13 bases between the two ends.

This clone was seen a single time. The gene calls are TRBV28 and TRBJ2-7; D is possibly TRBD2 (5 bases). The CDR3 is 15 residues long. V was clipped by 5 bases and J by 0 bases, with 14 bases between them. Germline V lookup: CDR1 MDHEN, CDR2 SYDVKM. The CDR3 region is CASSGSERPSYEQYF. The CDR3 DNA reads as TGTGCCAGCAGTGGATCGGAGCGGCCCTCCTACGAGCAGTACTTC. The entire variable domain, with the rest obtained from reference TRBV28 and TRBJ2-7, is as follows: DVKVTQSSRYLVKRTGEKVFLECVQDMDHENMFWYRQDPGLGLRLIYFSYDVKMKEKGDIPEGYSVSREKKERFSLILESASTNQTSMYLCASSGSERPSYEQYFGPGTRLTVT.